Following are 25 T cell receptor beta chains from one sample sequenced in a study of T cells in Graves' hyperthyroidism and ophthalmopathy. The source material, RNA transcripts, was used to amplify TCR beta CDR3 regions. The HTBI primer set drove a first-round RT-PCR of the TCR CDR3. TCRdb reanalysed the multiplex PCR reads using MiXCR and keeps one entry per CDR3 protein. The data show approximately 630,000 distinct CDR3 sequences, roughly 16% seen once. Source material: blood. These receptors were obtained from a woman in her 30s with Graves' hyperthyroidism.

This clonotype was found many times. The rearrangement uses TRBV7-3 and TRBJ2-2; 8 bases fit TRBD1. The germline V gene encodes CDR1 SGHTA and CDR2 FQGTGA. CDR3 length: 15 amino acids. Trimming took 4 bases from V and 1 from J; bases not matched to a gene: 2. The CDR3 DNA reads TGTGCCAGCAGCTACGGACAGGGGAACACCGGGGAGCTGTTTTTT. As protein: CASSYGQGNTGELFF. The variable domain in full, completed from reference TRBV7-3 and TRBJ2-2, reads GAGVSQTPSNKVTEKGKYVELRCDPISGHTALYWYRQSLGQGPEFLIYFQGTGAADDSGLPNDRFFAVRPEGSVSTLKIQRTERGDSAVYLCASSYGQGNTGELFFGEGSRLTVL.

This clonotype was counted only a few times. CDR3 coding DNA: TGTGCCAGCAGCCCAGCGGGAGGGCCCTACAATGAGCAGTTCTTC. Translation gives CASSPAGGPYNEQFF. This chain uses TRBV7-9 with TRBJ2-1, with TRBD2 identical over 10 bases. CDR1 and CDR2 from the germline V gene are SEHNR and FQNEAQ (reference sequence). The CDR3 loop spans 15 amino acids. V lost 5 bases, J lost 2 bases, and 3 bases stayed unmatched.

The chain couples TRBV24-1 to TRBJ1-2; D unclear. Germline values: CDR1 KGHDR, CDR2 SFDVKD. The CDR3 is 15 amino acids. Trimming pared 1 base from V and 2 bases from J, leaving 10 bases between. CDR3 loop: CATSDFGQGNYGYTF. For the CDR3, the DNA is TGTGCCACCAGTGATTTTGGTCAAGGGAACTATGGCTACACCTTC.

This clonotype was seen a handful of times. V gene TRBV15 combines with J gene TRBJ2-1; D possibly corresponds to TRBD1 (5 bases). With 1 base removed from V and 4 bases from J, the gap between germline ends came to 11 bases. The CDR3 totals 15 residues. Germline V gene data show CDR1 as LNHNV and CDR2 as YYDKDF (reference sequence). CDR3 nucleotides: TGTGCCACCAGCAGAGCCCAGGGTTTATACAATGAGCAGTTCTTC. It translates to CATSRAQGLYNEQFF.

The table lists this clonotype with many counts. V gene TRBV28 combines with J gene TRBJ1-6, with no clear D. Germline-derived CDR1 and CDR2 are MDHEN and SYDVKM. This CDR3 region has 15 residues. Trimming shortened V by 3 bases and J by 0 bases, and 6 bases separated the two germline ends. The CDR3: CASSFRYSYNSPLHF. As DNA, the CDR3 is TGTGCCAGCAGTTTCCGGTACTCCTATAATTCACCCCTCCACTTT.

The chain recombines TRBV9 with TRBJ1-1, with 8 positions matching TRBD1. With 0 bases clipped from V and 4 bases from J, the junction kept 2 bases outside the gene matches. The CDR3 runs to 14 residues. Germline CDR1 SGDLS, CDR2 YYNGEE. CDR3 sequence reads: CASSVDRGFTEAFF. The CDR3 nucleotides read TGTGCCAGCAGCGTAGACAGGGGGTTCACTGAAGCTTTCTTT.

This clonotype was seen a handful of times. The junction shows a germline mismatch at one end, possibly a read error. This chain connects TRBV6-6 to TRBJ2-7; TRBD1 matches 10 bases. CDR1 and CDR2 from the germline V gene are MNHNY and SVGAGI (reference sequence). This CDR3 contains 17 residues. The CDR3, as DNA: TGTGCCGGCAGTTACCAACCGGGACAGGGGATATCCTACGAGCAGTACTTC. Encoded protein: CAGSYQPGQGISYEQYF.

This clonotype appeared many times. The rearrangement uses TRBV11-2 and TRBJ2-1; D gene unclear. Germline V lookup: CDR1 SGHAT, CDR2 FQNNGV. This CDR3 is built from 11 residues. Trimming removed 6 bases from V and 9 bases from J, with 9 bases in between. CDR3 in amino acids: CASSIASEQFF. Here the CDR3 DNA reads TGTGCCAGCAGTATTGCCAGTGAGCAGTTCTTC.

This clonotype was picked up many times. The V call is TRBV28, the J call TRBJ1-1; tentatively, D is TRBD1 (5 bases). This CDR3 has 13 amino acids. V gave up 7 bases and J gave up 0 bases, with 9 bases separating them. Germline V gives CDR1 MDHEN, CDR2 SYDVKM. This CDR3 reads CASNAGVNTEAFF. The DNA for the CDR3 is TGTGCCAGCAACGCGGGGGTGAACACTGAAGCTTTCTTT.

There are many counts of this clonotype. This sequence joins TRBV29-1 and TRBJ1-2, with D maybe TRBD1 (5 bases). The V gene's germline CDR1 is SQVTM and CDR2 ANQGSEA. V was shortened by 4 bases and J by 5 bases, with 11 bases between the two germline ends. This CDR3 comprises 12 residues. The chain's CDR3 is CSVGGGMYGYTF. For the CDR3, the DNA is TGCAGCGTTGGCGGGGGGATGTATGGCTACACCTTC.

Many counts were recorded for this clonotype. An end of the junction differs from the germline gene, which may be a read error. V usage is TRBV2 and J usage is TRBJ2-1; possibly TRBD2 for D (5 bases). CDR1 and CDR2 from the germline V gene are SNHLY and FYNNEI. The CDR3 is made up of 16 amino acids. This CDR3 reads CASTEDYLSSYNEQFF. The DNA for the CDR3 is TGTGCCAGCACTGAAGACTACCTCAGCTCCTACAATGAGCAGTTCTTC.

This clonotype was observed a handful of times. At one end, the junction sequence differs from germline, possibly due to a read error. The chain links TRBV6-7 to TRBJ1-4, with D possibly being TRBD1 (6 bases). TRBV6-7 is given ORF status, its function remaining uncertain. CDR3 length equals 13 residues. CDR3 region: CASRTATNEKLFF. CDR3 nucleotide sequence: TGCGCCAGCAGGACAGCAACTAATGAAAAACTGTTTTTT.

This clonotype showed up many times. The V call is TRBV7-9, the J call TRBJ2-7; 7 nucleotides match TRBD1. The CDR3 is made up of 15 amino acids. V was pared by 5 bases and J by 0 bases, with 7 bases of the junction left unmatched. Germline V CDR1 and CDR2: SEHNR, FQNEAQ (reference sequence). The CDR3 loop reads CASSPGQLFSYEQYF. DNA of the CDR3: TGTGCCAGCAGCCCGGGACAGCTATTCTCCTACGAGCAGTACTTC.

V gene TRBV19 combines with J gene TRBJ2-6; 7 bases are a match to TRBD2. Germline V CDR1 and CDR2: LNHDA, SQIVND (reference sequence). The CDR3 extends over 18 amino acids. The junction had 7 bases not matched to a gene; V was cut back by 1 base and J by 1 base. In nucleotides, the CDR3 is TGTGCCAGTAGTATAGCGGGAGGCAGCAGATCTGGGGCCAACGTCCTGACTTTC. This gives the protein CASSIAGGSRSGANVLTF. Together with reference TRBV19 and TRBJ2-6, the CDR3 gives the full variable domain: DGGITQSPKYLFRKEGQNVTLSCEQNLNHDAMYWYRQDPGQGLRLIYYSQIVNDFQKGDIAEGYSVSREKKESFPLTVTSAQKNPTAFYLCASSIAGGSRSGANVLTFGAGSRLTVL.

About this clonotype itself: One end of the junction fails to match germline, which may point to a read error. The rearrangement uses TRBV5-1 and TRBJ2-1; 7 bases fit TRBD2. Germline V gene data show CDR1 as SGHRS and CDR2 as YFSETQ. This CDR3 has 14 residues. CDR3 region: CASSLNVGGVEQFF. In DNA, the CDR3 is TGTGCCAGCAGCTTGAACGTGGGGGGGGTTGAGCAGTTCTTC.

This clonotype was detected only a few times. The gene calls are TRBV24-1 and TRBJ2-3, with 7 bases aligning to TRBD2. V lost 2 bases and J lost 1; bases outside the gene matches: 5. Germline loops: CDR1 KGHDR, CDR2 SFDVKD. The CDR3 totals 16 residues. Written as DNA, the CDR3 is TGTGCCACCAGTGATTCGGCTAGCGGAGGCACAGATACGCAGTATTTT. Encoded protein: CATSDSASGGTDTQYF.

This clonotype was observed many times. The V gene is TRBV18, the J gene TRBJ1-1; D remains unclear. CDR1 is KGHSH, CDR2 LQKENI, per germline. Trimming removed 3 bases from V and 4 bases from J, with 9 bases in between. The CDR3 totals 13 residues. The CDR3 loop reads CASSPSSSTEAFF. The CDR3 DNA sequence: TGTGCCAGCTCACCGTCCAGTAGCACTGAAGCTTTCTTT.

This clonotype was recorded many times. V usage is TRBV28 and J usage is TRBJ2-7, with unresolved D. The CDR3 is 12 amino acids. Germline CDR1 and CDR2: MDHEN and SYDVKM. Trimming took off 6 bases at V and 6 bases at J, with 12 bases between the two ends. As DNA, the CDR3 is TGTGCCAGCAGGCTGGCCTTAGGCGAGCAGTACTTC. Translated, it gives CASRLALGEQYF.

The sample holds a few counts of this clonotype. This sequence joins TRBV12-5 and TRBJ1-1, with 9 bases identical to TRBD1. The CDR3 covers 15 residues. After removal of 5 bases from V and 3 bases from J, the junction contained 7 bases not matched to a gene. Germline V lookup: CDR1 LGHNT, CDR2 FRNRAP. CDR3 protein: CASGETGGGYTEAFF. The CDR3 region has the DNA TGTGCTAGTGGTGAAACAGGGGGCGGGTACACTGAAGCTTTCTTT. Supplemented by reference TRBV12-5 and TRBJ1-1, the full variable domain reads DARVTQTPRHKVTEMGQEVTMRCQPILGHNTVFWYRQTMMQGLELLAYFRNRAPLDDSGMPKDRFSAEMPDATLATLKIQPSEPRDSAVYFCASGETGGGYTEAFFGQGTRLTVV.

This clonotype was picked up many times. CDR3 coding DNA: TGTGCCAGCAGCTTAGGTCGGTTAGTAGTAACCTACAATGAGCAGTTCTTC. It codes for CASSLGRLVVTYNEQFF. The V call is TRBV11-2, the J call TRBJ2-1; no reliable D call. Germline values: CDR1 SGHAT, CDR2 FQNNGV. CDR3 size: 17 residues. V was clipped by 1 base and J by 2 bases, with 15 bases between them.

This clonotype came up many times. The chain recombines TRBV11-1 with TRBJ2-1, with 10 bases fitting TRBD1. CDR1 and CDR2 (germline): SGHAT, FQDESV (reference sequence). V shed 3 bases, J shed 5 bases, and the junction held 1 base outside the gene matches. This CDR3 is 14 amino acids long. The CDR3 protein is CASSLDRGNNEQFF. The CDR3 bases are TGTGCCAGCAGCTTGGACAGGGGGAACAATGAGCAGTTCTTC.

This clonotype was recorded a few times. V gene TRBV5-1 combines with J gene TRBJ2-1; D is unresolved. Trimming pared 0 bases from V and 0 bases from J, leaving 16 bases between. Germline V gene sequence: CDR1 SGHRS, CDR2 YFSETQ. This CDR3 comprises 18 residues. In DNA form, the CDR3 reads TGCGCCAGCAGCTTGGATACTAACGCCCACAGCTCCTACAATGAGCAGTTCTTC. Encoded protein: CASSLDTNAHSSYNEQFF.

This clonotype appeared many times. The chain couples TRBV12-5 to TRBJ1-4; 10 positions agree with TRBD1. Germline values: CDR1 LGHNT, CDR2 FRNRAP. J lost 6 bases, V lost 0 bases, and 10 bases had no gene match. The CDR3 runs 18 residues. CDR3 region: CASGLVRVWTGGHEKLFF. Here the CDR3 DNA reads TGTGCTAGTGGTTTGGTACGTGTCTGGACAGGGGGACATGAAAAACTGTTTTTT.

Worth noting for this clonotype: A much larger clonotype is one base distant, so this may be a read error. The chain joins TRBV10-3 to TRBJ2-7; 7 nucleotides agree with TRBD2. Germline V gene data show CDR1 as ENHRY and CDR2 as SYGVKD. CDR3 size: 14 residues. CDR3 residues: CAISEGRVSYGQYF. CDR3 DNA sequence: TGTGCCATCAGTGAGGGGAGGGTCTCCTACGGGCAGTACTTC.

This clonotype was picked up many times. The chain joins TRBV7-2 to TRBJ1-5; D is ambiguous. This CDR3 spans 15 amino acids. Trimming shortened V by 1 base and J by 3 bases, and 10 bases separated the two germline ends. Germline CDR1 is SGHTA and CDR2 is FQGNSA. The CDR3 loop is CASSLEGQYNQPQHF. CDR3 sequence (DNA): TGTGCCAGCAGCTTAGAAGGGCAGTACAATCAGCCCCAGCATTTT.